Described below is a single T cell receptor (beta chain) sequence and its context. This entry belongs to a study of cytotoxic CD8 clonotypes in ibrutinib-treated CLL. Study information: Response sampling came at median around 12 months of treatment, ranging about 6 to 36 months.

Only in-frame clones appear in the TCRdb table, and some are missing; sequencing was by immunoSEQ multiplex PCR. The table has 130,000 or so clones, approximately 80% seen once. CDR3 length equals 15 residues. Germline assignment: CDR1 MDHEN and CDR2 SYDVKM. V was cut by 8 bases and J by 3 bases, with 20 bases left in between. This receptor was taken from a human donor with chronic lymphocytic leukemia. Sequences were derived from PBMCs, sampled after 12 months of ibrutinib treatment. This sequence joins TRBV28 and TRBJ2-7; unclear D gene. CDR3 amino acids: CASLGRALSFYEQYF. CDR3 DNA: TGTGCCAGCTTGGGAAGGGCCCTATCGTTCTACGAGCAGTACTTC.